The present T cell receptor beta chain was sequenced within a study of PD-1 blockade in classical Hodgkin lymphoma. From germline, CDR1 is MNHEY and CDR2 SVGAGI. The CDR3 has 14 amino acids. V lost 0 bases and J 2 bases, leaving 7 bases between the germline ends. This sample's time point: cycle 4 day 1 (C4D1), after more than five weeks of nivolumab. Every patient was affected by relapse after autologous stem cell transplantation, while exposure to brentuximab vedotin was not uniform. Method: immunoSEQ multiplex PCR; TCRdb's copy keeps in-frame clones and lacks some. The repertoire holds approximately 20,000 clones, with around 76% as singletons.

This TCR was sampled from a human donor with classical Hodgkin lymphoma. V gene TRBV6-5 combines with J gene TRBJ2-5; no reliable D call. The source was peripheral blood mononuclear cells (PBMCs), collected before the fourth cycle of nivolumab. The CDR3 protein is CASSYSRLQETQYF. CDR3 in DNA: TGTGCCAGCAGTTACTCCCGCTTGCAAGAGACCCAGTACTTC.